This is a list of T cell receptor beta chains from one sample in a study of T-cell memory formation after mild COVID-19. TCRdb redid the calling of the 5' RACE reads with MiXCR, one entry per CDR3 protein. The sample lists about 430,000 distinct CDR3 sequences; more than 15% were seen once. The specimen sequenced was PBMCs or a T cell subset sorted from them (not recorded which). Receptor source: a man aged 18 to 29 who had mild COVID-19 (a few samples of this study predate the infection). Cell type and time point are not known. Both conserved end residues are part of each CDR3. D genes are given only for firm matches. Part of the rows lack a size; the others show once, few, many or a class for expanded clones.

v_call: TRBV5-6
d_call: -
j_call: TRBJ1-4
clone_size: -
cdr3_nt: TGTGCCAGCAGCCAGGGGACAACCAGGAGTGAAAAACTGTTTTTT
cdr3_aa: CASSQGTTRSEKLFF

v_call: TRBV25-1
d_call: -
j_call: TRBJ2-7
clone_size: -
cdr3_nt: TGTGCCAGCAGTGAATACGACAGAAGAGGCTCCTACGAGCAGTACTTC
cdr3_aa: CASSEYDRRGSYEQYF

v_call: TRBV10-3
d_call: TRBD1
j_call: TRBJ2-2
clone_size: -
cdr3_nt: TGTGCCATACAGGGGGCCGGGGAGCTGTTTTTT
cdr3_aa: CAIQGAGELFF

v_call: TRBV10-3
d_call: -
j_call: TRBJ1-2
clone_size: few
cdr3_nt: TGTGCCATCAGTGAGTCAGCGGGGGCATTACGTGGCTACACCTTC
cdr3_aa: CAISESAGALRGYTF

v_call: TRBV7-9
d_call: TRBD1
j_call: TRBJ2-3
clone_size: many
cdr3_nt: TGTGCCAGCAGCTACGGACAGGGGCCCCCAGATACGCAGTATTTT
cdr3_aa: CASSYGQGPPDTQYF

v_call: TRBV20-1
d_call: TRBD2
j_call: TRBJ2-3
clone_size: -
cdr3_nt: TGCAGTGCTGAGGTGGCGGGGGGAGTAGATACGCAGTATTTT
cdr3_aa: CSAEVAGGVDTQYF

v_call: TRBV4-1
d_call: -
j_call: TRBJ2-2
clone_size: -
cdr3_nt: TGCGCCAGCAGCCAAGCGAACCCCACAGAAACCGGGGAGCTGTTTTTT
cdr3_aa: CASSQANPTETGELFF

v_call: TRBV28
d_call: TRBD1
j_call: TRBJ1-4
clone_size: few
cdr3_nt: TGTGCCAGCAGTTTAACAGGGGTGGATGAAAAACTGTTTTTT
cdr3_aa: CASSLTGVDEKLFF

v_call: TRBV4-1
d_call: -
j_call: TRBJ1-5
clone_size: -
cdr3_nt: TGCGCCAGCAGCCAAGTCGGTGAGGGGCGGCCCCAGCATTTT
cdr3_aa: CASSQVGEGRPQHF

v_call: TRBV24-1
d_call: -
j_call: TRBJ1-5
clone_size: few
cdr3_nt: TGTGCCACCAGTGTCGACAGAAATCAGCCCCAGCATTTT
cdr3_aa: CATSVDRNQPQHF

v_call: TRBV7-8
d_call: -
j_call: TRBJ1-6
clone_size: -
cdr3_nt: TGTGCCAGCAGCTTAGTAGGTGCTTGGGGTGATTCACCCCTCCACTTT
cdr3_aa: CASSLVGAWGDSPLHF

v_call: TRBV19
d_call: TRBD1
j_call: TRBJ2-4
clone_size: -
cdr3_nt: TGTGCCAGCGGACAGGGGAGGGCTTTAGAAAACATTCAGTACTTC
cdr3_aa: CASGQGRALENIQYF

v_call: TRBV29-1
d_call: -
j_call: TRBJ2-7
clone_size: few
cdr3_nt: TGCAGCGTGGCTTTAGCTCAGCCCTACGAGCAGTACTTC
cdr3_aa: CSVALAQPYEQYF

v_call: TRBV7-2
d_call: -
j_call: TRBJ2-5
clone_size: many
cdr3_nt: TGTGCCAGCAGCTCAAACCCCGGGGCAGAGACCCAGTACTTC
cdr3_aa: CASSSNPGAETQYF

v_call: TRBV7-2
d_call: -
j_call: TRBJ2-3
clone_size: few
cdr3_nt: TGTGCCAGCAGCTCCGCCCCGGGATCAGATACGCAGTATTTT
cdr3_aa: CASSSAPGSDTQYF

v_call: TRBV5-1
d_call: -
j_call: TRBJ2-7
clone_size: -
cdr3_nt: TGCGCCAGCTACGCCCCGGGTACTCTCTACGAGCAGTACTTC
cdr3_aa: CASYAPGTLYEQYF

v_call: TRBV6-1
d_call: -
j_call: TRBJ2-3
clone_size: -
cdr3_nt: TGTGCCAGCAGTGATGGGGAGTGGGGCCCCTCCACAGATACGCAGTATTTT
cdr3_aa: CASSDGEWGPSTDTQYF

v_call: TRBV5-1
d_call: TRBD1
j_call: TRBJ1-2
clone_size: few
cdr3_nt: TGCGCCAGCAGGTCGCGGACAGGGGTCGACGGCTACACCTTC
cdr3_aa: CASRSRTGVDGYTF

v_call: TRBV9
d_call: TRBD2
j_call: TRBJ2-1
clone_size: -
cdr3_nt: TGTGCCAGCAGCGTTACTAGCGGGGGGGCGACTGAGCAGTTCTTC
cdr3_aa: CASSVTSGGATEQFF

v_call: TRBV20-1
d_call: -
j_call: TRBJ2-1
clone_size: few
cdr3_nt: TGCAGTGCTAATAGATTTCTGGGCTACAATGAGCAGTTCTTC
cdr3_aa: CSANRFLGYNEQFF

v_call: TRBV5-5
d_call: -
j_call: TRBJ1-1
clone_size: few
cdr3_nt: TGTGCCAGCAGCTTGGTACCGTACATGAACACTGAAGCTTTCTTT
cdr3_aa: CASSLVPYMNTEAFF

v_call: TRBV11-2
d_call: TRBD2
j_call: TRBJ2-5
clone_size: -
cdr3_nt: TGTGCCAGCAGCTTACGGAGCGGGGGGTTACAAGAGACCCAGTACTTC
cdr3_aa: CASSLRSGGLQETQYF

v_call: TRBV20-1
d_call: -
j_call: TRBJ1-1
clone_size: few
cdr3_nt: TGCAGTGCTAGAGATCATTACAGGGACACTGAAGCTTTCTTT
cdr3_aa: CSARDHYRDTEAFF

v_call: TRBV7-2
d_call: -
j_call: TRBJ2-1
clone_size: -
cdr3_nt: TGTGCCAGCAGCTTAGCCCCAACCGCTGGCCATGAGCAGTTCTTC
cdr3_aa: CASSLAPTAGHEQFF

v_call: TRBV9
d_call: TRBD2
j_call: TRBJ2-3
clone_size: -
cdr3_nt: TGTGCCAGCAGCGCTGGACTAGCGGGGCTAGATACGCAGTATTTT
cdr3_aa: CASSAGLAGLDTQYF

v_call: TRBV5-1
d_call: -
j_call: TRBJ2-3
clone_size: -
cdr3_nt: TGCGCCAGCAGCTTGGAGAGTGCCACAGATACGCAGTATTTT
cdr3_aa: CASSLESATDTQYF

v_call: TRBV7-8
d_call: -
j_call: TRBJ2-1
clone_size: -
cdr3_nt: TGTGCCAGCTTAAGGGGCTCCTACAATGAGCAGTTCTTC
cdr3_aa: CASLRGSYNEQFF

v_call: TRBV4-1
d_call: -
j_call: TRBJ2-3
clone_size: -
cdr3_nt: TGCGCCAGCAGCCGGGGGACTTTACTCACAGATACGCAGTATTTT
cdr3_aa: CASSRGTLLTDTQYF

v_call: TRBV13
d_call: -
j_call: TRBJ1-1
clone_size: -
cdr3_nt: TGTGCCAGCAGCTTAGGCTTGGGCAGGGAGGCGACTGAAGCTTTCTTT
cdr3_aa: CASSLGLGREATEAFF

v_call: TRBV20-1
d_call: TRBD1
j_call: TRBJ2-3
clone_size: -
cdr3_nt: TGCAGTGCAAGACAGGGGGCCACAGATACGCAGTATTTT
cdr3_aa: CSARQGATDTQYF

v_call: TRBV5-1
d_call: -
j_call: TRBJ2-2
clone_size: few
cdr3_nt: TGCGCCAGCAGCTTGGCGGGTAGCAGAGTCGGGGAGCTGTTTTTT
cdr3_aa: CASSLAGSRVGELFF

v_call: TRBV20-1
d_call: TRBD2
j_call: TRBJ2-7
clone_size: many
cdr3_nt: TGCAGTGCTAGAGATCGTGGGGGGGGCTACGAGCAGTACTTC
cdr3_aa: CSARDRGGGYEQYF

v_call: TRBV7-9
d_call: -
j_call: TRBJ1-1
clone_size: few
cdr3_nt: TGTGCCAGCAGCTCTTCGTGGTCAACCCGTTGGGGTGGCACTGAAGCTTTCTTT
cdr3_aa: CASSSSWSTRWGGTEAFF

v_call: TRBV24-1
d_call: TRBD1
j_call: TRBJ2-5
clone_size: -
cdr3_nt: TGTGCCACCAGTGACCATCCAGCGACAGGGCGTGATCAAGAGACCCAGTACTTC
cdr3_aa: CATSDHPATGRDQETQYF

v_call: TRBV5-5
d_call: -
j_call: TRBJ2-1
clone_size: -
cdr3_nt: TGTGCCAGCAGGCTAGCCTTACCCCCCGACAATGAGCAGTTCTTC
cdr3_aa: CASRLALPPDNEQFF